This T cell receptor beta chain came from a study of T cell changes during pregnancy in multiple sclerosis. This CDR3 has 17 residues. V lost 3 bases and J lost 8; bases outside the gene matches: 15. Germline-derived CDR1 and CDR2 are MNHNS and SASEGT. The table came from immunoSEQ multiplex PCR; TCRdb's copy has only in-frame clones and leaves some out. This sample has over a thousand clones, with more than 80% found just once. The chain couples TRBV6-1 to TRBJ1-4; 7 bases fit TRBD1. The source is a female patient with multiple sclerosis, enrolled in a pregnancy study. Some clones in this sample may be carry-over from other donors' samples. Input material: CD4+ T cells from PBMCs (not recorded whether the cells were cultured). CDR3 bases: TGTGCCAGCAGTGAGTCTTACAGGGGCGGTTTACGGGAAAAACTGTTTTTT. Amino acids: CASSESYRGGLREKLFF.